This T cell receptor beta chain was sequenced in a study of blood T cell repertoires in COVID-19. Study-level background: Samples taken during acute and convalescent COVID-19 were collected in the United States, Italy and Spain. The analysed material was cDNA or gDNA that came from T cells, B-cell-depleted T cells, or PBMCs.

The CDR3 consists of 17 residues. V gave up 6 bases and J gave up 0 bases, with 17 bases separating them. In germline, CDR1 is LGHDT, CDR2 YNNKEL (reference sequence). This clone was counted a single time. How the authors handled the data: Nucleated cell counts were estimated from reference gene primer amplification. Here immunoSEQ multiplex PCR was the method, and the copy in TCRdb shows in-frame clones only, minus some. Clonal size and the V and J genes are those of that table, whereas D and trimming came from the DNA. The table lists just over 90,000 clones, about 77% of them singletons. V is TRBV3-1 (or the pseudogene TRBV3-2) and J is TRBJ2-2; D not certain. The TCR was taken from a human donor in a cohort sampled during active COVID-19. Sample: peripheral blood. The CDR3 DNA is TGTGCCAGCAGGCGTAGACTCCCCCCCCCGAACACCGGGGAGCTGTTTTTT. Its protein product is CASRRRLPPPNTGELFF.